These T cell receptor beta chains were read from a single sample in a study of blood T cell repertoires in COVID-19. Libraries were prepared by immunoSEQ multiplex PCR; TCRdb keeps only in-frame clonotypes and omits some of them. This sample has 88,000 or so clones, with roughly three quarters found just once. The source material was peripheral blood. The receptors were sampled from a human donor in a cohort sampled during active COVID-19. The CDR3 runs from the conserved cysteine through the conserved F or W. A D gene is named only where the DNA matches it firmly. The size field is filled for only some rows; it gives once, few, many or a size class.

size	J	D	V	DNA	CDR3
.	TRBJ1-6	.	TRBV19	TGTGCCAGTAGTTTCACAGAAAATATGCAAATCTCACCCCTCCACTTT	CASSFTENMQISPLHF
once	TRBJ1-1	TRBD1	TRBV29-1	TGCAGCGTTGAGCAGGGGGTGGGTACTGAAGCTTTCTTT	CSVEQGVGTEAFF
.	TRBJ2-1	TRBD2	TRBV5-1	TGCGCCAGCCGGCCTAGCGGGAGGTCCTACAATGAGCAGTTCTTC	CASRPSGRSYNEQFF
.	TRBJ2-7	TRBD2	TRBV5-1	TGCGCCAGCAGCTTGGCCCCGGTGGGACTACTTCACGAGCAGTACTTC	CASSLAPVGLLHEQYF
.	TRBJ1-2	.	TRBV18	TGTGCCAGCTCACCAGAACCCAGGCCCAACTATGGCTACACCTTC	CASSPEPRPNYGYTF
.	TRBJ2-7	.	TRBV27	TGTGCCAGCAGTCTAGAACCCGAGGGGCAGGGGTTCTACGAGCAGTACTTC	CASSLEPEGQGFYEQYF
.	TRBJ2-3	TRBD2	TRBV2	TGTGCCAGCAGGGGGGGCCTAGCGGGAGTACCAGATACGCAGTATTTT	CASRGGLAGVPDTQYF
.	TRBJ2-1	.	TRBV21-1	TGTGCCAGAGCACAGACTAGCGCCTACAATGAGCAGTTCTTC	CARAQTSAYNEQFF
once	TRBJ1-5	.	TRBV18	TGTGCCAGCTCGGCCGCGCACGCGGAAGATCAGCCCCAGCATTTT	CASSAAHAEDQPQHF
few	TRBJ1-2	.	TRBV7-2	TGTGCCAGCAGCTTAGACGCCAGGGTCTATGGCTACACCTTC	CASSLDARVYGYTF
once	TRBJ2-2	.	TRBV29-1	TGCAGCGTTGCAGGACAGACTAACACCGGGGAGCTGTTTTTT	CSVAGQTNTGELFF
.	TRBJ2-5	.	TRBV6-5	TGTGCCAGCAGGCCCTTGGCGGTCCAAGAGACCCAGTACTTC	CASRPLAVQETQYF
.	TRBJ2-1	.	TRBV11-3	TGTGCCAGCAGCTTAACCGGCAGGAATGAGCAGTTCTTC	CASSLTGRNEQFF
.	TRBJ2-5	.	TRBV6-5	TGTGCCAGCAGCCTACCGGGCGGGGAGACCCAGTACTTC	CASSLPGGETQYF
.	TRBJ2-7	.	TRBV30	TGTGCCTGGAGTGTTACCGGGATTACCTACGAGCAGTACTTC	CAWSVTGITYEQYF
many	TRBJ2-7	TRBD2	TRBV6-6	TGTGCCAGCATTCGGGGGGAGGGGATCTACGAGCAGTACTTC	CASIRGEGIYEQYF
.	TRBJ2-2	TRBD2	TRBV27	TGTGCCAGCAGTCCCGGGACTAGCAGGAACACCGGGGAGCTGTTTTTT	CASSPGTSRNTGELFF
.	TRBJ2-3	.	TRBV23-1	TGCGCCAGCAGTCAAGGATGGAGATGGGGGCAAGTTTGGACAGATACGCAGTATTTT	CASSQGWRWGQVWTDTQYF
.	TRBJ2-1	.	TRBV7-9	TGTGCCAGCGCGGGGAGCTCCTACAATGAGCAGTTCTTC	CASAGSSYNEQFF
.	TRBJ1-5	.	TRBV19	TGTGCCAGTAGTCCCCTAGGCAGGGCGAGCAATCAGCCCCAGCATTTT	CASSPLGRASNQPQHF
.	TRBJ2-7	TRBD1	TRBV5-1	TGCGCCAGCAGCTTGGGAGACAGGGGGATCTACGAGCAGTACTTC	CASSLGDRGIYEQYF
few	TRBJ2-2	.	TRBV5-4	TGTGCCAGCAGCTTAAAGAGCGGGAACACCGGGGAGCTGTTTTTT	CASSLKSGNTGELFF
once	TRBJ2-2	.	TRBV30	TGTGCCTGGAGTGTATCAGGGGCCGGGGAGCTGTTTTTT	CAWSVSGAGELFF
.	TRBJ2-5	TRBD2	TRBV6-4	TGTGCCAGCAGTGACACTAGCGGGAGGGCGGGCCAAGAGACCCAGTACTTC	CASSDTSGRAGQETQYF
.	TRBJ2-3	.	TRBV19	TGTGCCAGTAGCACGACTAGAGATCGGACAGATACGCAGTATTTT	CASSTTRDRTDTQYF
.	TRBJ2-3	.	TRBV6-6	TGTGCCAGCTCCCAAACCGGAGATACGCAGTATTTT	CASSQTGDTQYF
.	TRBJ1-2	.	TRBV4-1	TGCGCCAGCAGCCACGGACAGATCGACTATGGCTACACCTTC	CASSHGQIDYGYTF
.	TRBJ1-5	TRBD1	TRBV27	TGTGCCAGCAGTCCCACCGGGACAGGGGATATCGTAGGCAATCAGCCCCAGCATTTT	CASSPTGTGDIVGNQPQHF
.	TRBJ2-7	TRBD2	TRBV7-9	TGTGCCAGCAGCTTGGGACTAGCGCAGGACGAGCAGTACTTC	CASSLGLAQDEQYF
.	TRBJ1-4	TRBD1	TRBV7-2	TGTGCCAGCAGCTTGCGACAGGGTGATGAAAAACTGTTTTTT	CASSLRQGDEKLFF
.	TRBJ1-1	.	TRBV3-1/TRBV3-2	TGTGCCAGCAGCTCCACCCGGTCCACTGAAGCTTTCTTT	CASSSTRSTEAFF
.	TRBJ1-6	TRBD1	TRBV7-7	TGTGCTAGCAGCTTAATGGGACAGGATAATTCACCCCTCCACTTT	CASSLMGQDNSPLHF
.	TRBJ1-1	.	TRBV7-2	TGTGCCAGCAGCTCCGGGTGGACTGAAGCTTTCTTT	CASSSGWTEAFF
.	TRBJ1-5	.	TRBV6-5	TGTGCCAGCAGGCATTCGGCCGGGAGCAATCAGCCCCAGCATTTT	CASRHSAGSNQPQHF
.	TRBJ2-7	TRBD1	TRBV7-8	TGTGCCAGCAGCCTTACCGGGACAGGGCCCTACGAGCAGTACTTC	CASSLTGTGPYEQYF
many	TRBJ2-7	.	TRBV25-1	TGTGCCAGCAGTGGTAGGGAGGGGGAACCCTACGAGCAGTACTTC	CASSGREGEPYEQYF
.	TRBJ2-7	.	TRBV5-6	TGTGCCAGCAGCTCTAGCGCCAGCTACGAGCAGTACTTC	CASSSSASYEQYF
.	TRBJ1-1	TRBD1	TRBV10-3	TGTGCCATCAGGGTGGACAGGGGTAGCACTGAAGCTTTCTTT	CAIRVDRGSTEAFF
.	TRBJ2-3	TRBD2	TRBV29-1	TGCAGCGTCCGTCCCGGGACTATAAGCTCAAGGGAAGATACGCAGTATTTT	CSVRPGTISSREDTQYF
.	TRBJ2-4	TRBD2	TRBV5-6	TGTGCCAGCAGCCCGGGGGGGACACCCAAAAACATTCAGTACTTC	CASSPGGTPKNIQYF
.	TRBJ2-1	.	TRBV6-6	TGTGCCAGCAGTCTGGGCAACGAGAACAATGAGCAGTTCTTC	CASSLGNENNEQFF
.	TRBJ2-7	.	TRBV27	TGTGCCAGCAGTTTATCGACCCCTGGCGGGGCCACCTACGAGCAGTACTTC	CASSLSTPGGATYEQYF
.	TRBJ2-1	TRBD2	TRBV5-8	TGTGCCAGCAGCCGCGGCCTAGCGGCTTCCTACAATGAGCAGTTCTTC	CASSRGLAASYNEQFF
.	TRBJ1-2	.	TRBV7-8	TGTGCCAGCATCCCCACCGGGACACCTTTATGGTGGGGCTATGGCTACACCTTC	CASIPTGTPLWWGYGYTF
.	TRBJ2-1	TRBD2	TRBV6-4	TGTGCCAGCAGCCCCAGCGGGAGTGGCGACAATGAGCAGTTCTTC	CASSPSGSGDNEQFF
.	TRBJ2-7	TRBD2	TRBV5-1	TGCGCCAGCAGCTTGGCCGTGGGAGGGCCGGCCTACGAGCAGTACTTC	CASSLAVGGPAYEQYF
.	TRBJ2-2	TRBD2	TRBV19	TGTGCCAGTAGTATAGCTAGCGGGAGAGGCACCACCGAGCTGTTTTTT	CASSIASGRGTTELFF
.	TRBJ2-5	.	TRBV28	TGTGCCAGCAGTTTAAGGGCCGGGCGGGAATACCCCAGGGCCCAGTACTTC	CASSLRAGREYPRAQYF
.	TRBJ2-5	TRBD2	TRBV7-8	TGTGCCAGCAGCCCCCTGGGACTAGCGGGAGGATCCGGGGAGACCCAGTACTTC	CASSPLGLAGGSGETQYF
once	TRBJ2-2	.	TRBV7-2	TGTGCCAGCAGCTTTCCTCGGGGGGAGCTGTTTTTT	CASSFPRGELFF
.	TRBJ2-7	.	TRBV27	TGTGCCAGCAGCCCTGATCTATCCTACGAGCAGTACTTC	CASSPDLSYEQYF
.	TRBJ2-1	TRBD2	TRBV6-5	TGTGCCAGCAGTTACCGGGCTAGCGGGAGTTGGTATGAGCAGTTCTTC	CASSYRASGSWYEQFF
.	TRBJ2-2	.	TRBV19	TGTGCCAGTAGTATAGGCCCCCAGGGTGCTACCGGGGAGCTGTTTTTT	CASSIGPQGATGELFF